Each of the 32 T cell receptor beta chains below was sequenced from the same sample in a study of vaccination effects on CD4 cells after COVID-19. Viral peptide pool expansion of antigen-specific CD4+ T cells preceded sequencing in the ViraFEST assay. Culture lasted about nine days before CD4+ T cell isolation. The infection with SARS-CoV-2 (confirmed by PCR) occurred in this person between March and December 2020. No antigen is known for these receptors. The protocol was immunoSEQ multiplex PCR, while the TCRdb copy is restricted to in-frame clones and leaves out a portion. The data contain about 20,000 clones, approximately 81% of them singletons. Sequenced here: CD4+ T cells from PBMCs cultured with SARS-CoV-2 spike peptides, sampled before COVID-19 vaccination. These receptors were taken from a human donor who had a prior SARS-CoV-2 infection.

V and J are TRBV7-2 and TRBJ2-1; D ambiguous. The V gene lost 4 bases and the J gene lost 1 base, with 14 bases spanning the gap. CDR3 length equals 16 residues. CDR1 and CDR2 from the germline V gene are SGHTA and FQGNSA. This CDR3 reads CASSSPGRVSYNEQFF. The CDR3 DNA sequence: TGTGCCAGCAGCTCCCCTGGCCGAGTTTCCTACAATGAGCAGTTCTTC.

The chain uses TRBV4-1 and TRBJ2-3, with no clear D. The V end was cut by 0 bases, the J end by 0 bases, with 7 bases between. CDR3 size: 15 residues. The germline CDR1 and CDR2 sequences are MGHRA and YSYEKL. This CDR3 reads CASSQDKRSTDTQYF. CDR3 nucleotide sequence: TGCGCCAGCAGCCAAGATAAACGTAGCACAGATACGCAGTATTTT.

The chain combines TRBV5-5 with TRBJ1-1, with D possibly TRBD1 on 6 matching bases. V was trimmed by 3 bases and J by 1 base, leaving 13 bases between them. CDR1 and CDR2 from the germline V gene are SGHKS and YYEKEE (reference sequence). CDR3 length: 15 amino acids. CDR3 sequence (DNA): TGTGCCAGCAGCTGGGAACCACAGGGGAACACTGAAGCTTTCTTT. This sequence encodes CASSWEPQGNTEAFF.

The chain links TRBV7-9 to TRBJ1-1, with a tentative D call TRBD1 (5 bases). V was cut by 4 bases and J by 5 bases, with 11 bases left in between. The CDR3 extends over 13 amino acids. CDR1 is SEHNR and CDR2 is FQNEAQ in the germline V gene (reference sequence). CDR3 nucleotides: TGTGCCAGCAGCTCCCAGGGCGGAACTGAAGCTTTCTTT. Amino acids: CASSSQGGTEAFF. Supplemented by reference TRBV7-9 and TRBJ1-1, the full variable domain reads DTGVSQNPRHKITKRGQNVTFRCDPISEHNRLYWYRQTLGQGPEFLTYFQNEAQLEKSRLLSDRFSAERPKGSFSTLEIQRTEQGDSAMYLCASSSQGGTEAFFGQGTRLTVV.

The rearrangement joins TRBV5-4 to TRBJ2-7; TRBD1 matches 9 bases. Germline CDR1 SGHNT, CDR2 YYREEE (reference sequence). The V and J ends lost 3 bases and 5 bases, in that order; junction bases with no gene match: 6. This CDR3 has 14 amino acids. CDR3 bases: TGTGCCAGCAGCTCCAACAGGGGGCTCGACGAGCAGTACTTC. Protein product: CASSSNRGLDEQYF.

This rearrangement joins TRBV5-1 to TRBJ2-2; TRBD2 aligns across 7 bases. CDR1 and CDR2 from the germline V gene are SGHRS and YFSETQ. Germline trimming cut 8 bases from V and 4 bases from J; bases unmatched to any gene: 5. CDR3 length: 13 amino acids. The CDR3 reads CASKRGGTGELFF. The CDR3, as DNA: TGCGCCAGTAAGCGGGGTGGCACCGGGGAGCTGTTTTTT.

The V and J genes are TRBV6-2 or TRBV6-3 and TRBJ1-1; no clear D. The V gene's germline CDR1 is MNHEY and CDR2 SVGEGT. V lost 4 bases and J 5 bases, leaving 23 bases between the germline ends. CDR3 length: 17 residues. CDR3 DNA: TGTGCCAGCAGTTCCCCGCCAGGCGGCCCCCCTAGGACTGAAGCTTTCTTT. Its translation: CASSSPPGGPPRTEAFF.

For the CDR3, the DNA is TGTGCCAGCAGTCTAGCACCTAGCGGGAGACTCAACGAGCAGTACTTC. Residues: CASSLAPSGRLNEQYF. The V gene is TRBV28, the J gene TRBJ2-7, with 10 nucleotides matching TRBD2. The CDR3 consists of 16 residues. The germline V gene encodes CDR1 MDHEN and CDR2 SYDVKM. V was pared by 5 bases and J by 5 bases, with 12 bases of the junction left unmatched.

This chain's CDR3 is CASSPPGQLDTEAFF. CDR3 nucleotide sequence: TGTGCCAGCTCACCACCGGGACAGCTCGACACTGAAGCTTTCTTT. This chain joins TRBV18 and TRBJ1-1; 7 nucleotides agree with TRBD1. The CDR3 sequence is 15 residues long. Germline V gene sequence: CDR1 KGHSH, CDR2 LQKENI. V lost 0 bases, J lost 3 bases, and 4 bases stayed unmatched.

The rearrangement joins TRBV5-1 to TRBJ2-2; D is perhaps TRBD1 (6 bases). V was shortened by 4 bases and J by 7 bases, with 20 bases between the two germline ends. Germline CDR1 SGHRS, CDR2 YFSETQ. The CDR3 length is 16 residues. The CDR3 protein is CASSEYPRGKIGELFF. The CDR3 DNA is TGCGCCAGCAGCGAATACCCTAGGGGGAAAATCGGGGAGCTGTTTTTT.

The DNA of the CDR3 is TGTGCCAGCTCACCACTTGAGGGACGGTCAAACACTGAAGCTTTCTTT. The encoded protein is CASSPLEGRSNTEAFF. The V gene is TRBV18, the J gene TRBJ1-1; D is possibly TRBD1 (5 bases). Germline loops: CDR1 KGHSH, CDR2 LQKENI. V gave up 1 base and J gave up 2 bases, with 14 bases separating them. This CDR3 is 16 amino acids long.

The chain is built from TRBV7-3 and TRBJ1-2; TRBD1 aligns across 7 bases. The CDR3 contains 13 residues. Trimming at V came to 5 bases and at J to 2 bases, leaving 2 bases not matched to a gene. Germline CDR1 reads SGHTA; CDR2 reads FQGTGA. CDR3 bases: TGTGCCAGCAGCCCGACAGGGAACTATGGCTACACCTTC. Protein: CASSPTGNYGYTF.

This clone appeared a single time. The CDR3 DNA sequence: TGTGCCAGCAGTTTATCGGGACAGGGGGCCTTGACTAATGAAAAACTGTTTTTT. Its protein is CASSLSGQGALTNEKLFF. V usage is TRBV27 and J usage is TRBJ1-4; TRBD1 aligns across 12 bases. V was pared by 0 bases and J by 2 bases, with 4 bases of the junction left unmatched. CDR1 is MNHEY, CDR2 SMNVEV, per germline (reference sequence). The CDR3 runs to 18 residues.

As DNA, the CDR3 is TGTGCCAGTAGTAGGCGGGGAAGCTCCTACGAGCAGTACTTC. Protein product: CASSRRGSSYEQYF. The chain combines TRBV19 with TRBJ2-7, with D possibly being TRBD2 (6 bases). The CDR3 totals 14 residues. Germline-derived CDR1 and CDR2 are LNHDA and SQIVND (reference sequence). The V end lost 4 bases, the J end lost 0 bases, and 10 bases lay between the germline ends.

The V and J genes are TRBV12-3 or TRBV12-4 and TRBJ1-5, with D hard to call. Between the trimmed V and J ends, which lost 2 bases and 5 bases, there was a span of 4 bases. CDR3 size: 12 residues. The CDR3 nucleotides are TGTGCCAGCAGTTTACGCGATCAGCCCCAGCATTTT. This sequence encodes CASSLRDQPQHF.

V gene TRBV2 combines with J gene TRBJ2-3; D is unresolved. From germline, CDR1 is SNHLY and CDR2 FYNNEI. The V end was cut by 6 bases, the J end by 5 bases, with 3 bases between. The CDR3 has 10 amino acids. In DNA form, the CDR3 reads TGTGCCAGCAGGGTAGATACGCAGTATTTT. Translated, it gives CASRVDTQYF.

The chain couples TRBV7-2 to TRBJ2-3; 8 bases fit TRBD1. The germline gives CDR1 SGHTA, CDR2 FQGNSA. This CDR3 contains 17 residues. Unmatched junction bases numbered 12, after V lost 4 bases and J lost 3 bases. CDR3 nucleotides: TGTGCCAGCAGCTCCCGCCCCAGGGGGCCCTTGACAGATACGCAGTATTTT. Translated, it gives CASSSRPRGPLTDTQYF.

The rearrangement uses TRBV2 and TRBJ2-1; 7 bases agree with TRBD2. V was pared by 10 bases and J by 5 bases, with 8 bases of the junction left unmatched. Per the germline V gene, CDR1 is SNHLY and CDR2 is FYNNEI. This CDR3 is built from 13 residues. DNA for the CDR3: TGTGCCACCTCCAGCGGGATCAACAATGAGCAGTTCTTC. This sequence encodes CATSSGINNEQFF.

The chain links TRBV7-9 to TRBJ2-1, with 8 bases that match TRBD2. V lost 6 bases to trimming and J lost 7 bases; unmatched junction nucleotides: 8. The germline V gene has CDR1 SEHNR and CDR2 FQNEAQ (reference sequence). There are 14 residues in the CDR3. The CDR3 region is CASRPRTSLNEQFF. DNA for the CDR3: TGTGCCAGCAGACCCAGGACTAGCCTGAATGAGCAGTTCTTC.

The chain uses TRBV10-3 and TRBJ1-6; a possible D gene is TRBD1 (5 bases). The germline V gene has CDR1 ENHRY and CDR2 SYGVKD. This CDR3 is 12 amino acids long. The ends were cut back, 3 bases at V and 8 bases at J, with 5 bases in the middle. The DNA of the CDR3 is TGTGCCATCAGTGAAGGGGATTCACCCCTCCACTTT. Protein sequence: CAISEGDSPLHF.

The V gene is TRBV9, the J gene TRBJ2-3, with D perhaps matching TRBD1 (5 bases). CDR3 size: 16 residues. The germline V gene has CDR1 SGDLS and CDR2 YYNGEE. V dropped 4 bases and J dropped 6 bases, with 21 bases sitting between them. The CDR3 nucleotides read TGTGCCAGCAGCAAAGGGGTCAATGGTGATGTGGATACGCAGTATTTT. Amino acids: CASSKGVNGDVDTQYF.

In this sample, this clone turned up a few times. The V and J genes are TRBV4-2 and TRBJ1-6; a weak D match, TRBD1 (5 bases). Germline V gives CDR1 LGHNA, CDR2 YNFKEQ. This CDR3 region has 14 residues. V lost 10 bases and J lost 9, with 19 bases in between. For the CDR3, the DNA is TGTGCCATATCAATGAGAGGGGTGAGTTCACCCCTCCACTTT. Translation: CAISMRGVSSPLHF.

In its sample, this clone was seen once. The chain carries TRBV7-3 and TRBJ2-5; D is perhaps TRBD2 (6 bases). This CDR3 has 14 residues. The germline CDR1 and CDR2 sequences are SGHTA and FQGTGA. Deletions cut 5 bases from V and 1 base from J, with 11 bases between. The CDR3 DNA follows: TGTGCCAGCAGCCCAGCGGGTATCCAAGAGACCCAGTACTTC. Its translation is CASSPAGIQETQYF.

In this sample, this clone turned up once. The J gene is TRBJ2-7, the V gene TRBV4-3; 11 bases fit TRBD2. After removal of 4 bases from V and 4 bases from J, the junction contained 6 bases not matched to a gene. The CDR3 is made up of 15 amino acids. CDR1 is LGHNA and CDR2 is YSLEER in the germline V gene. The CDR3 protein is CASSRELAGDYEQYF. Written as DNA, the CDR3 is TGCGCCAGCAGCCGAGAACTAGCGGGAGATTACGAGCAGTACTTC.

This clone has just a few counts. This chain connects TRBV6-2 or TRBV6-3 to TRBJ2-3; 7 nucleotides line up with TRBD1. The CDR3 consists of 16 residues. Germline trimming cut 0 bases from V and 3 bases from J; bases unmatched to any gene: 6. Germline CDR1 and CDR2: MNHEY and SVGEGT. The CDR3 is CASSYSKEGATDTQYF. The CDR3 DNA reads TGTGCCAGCAGTTACTCGAAAGAGGGGGCGACAGATACGCAGTATTTT.

This chain links TRBV7-2 with TRBJ1-1; 7 bases are a match to TRBD1. Germline values: CDR1 SGHTA, CDR2 FQGNSA. This CDR3 comprises 16 residues. The junction had 9 bases not matched to a gene; V was cut back by 1 base and J by 4 bases. The CDR3 nucleotides are TGTGCCAGCAGCTTAGGGCACAGGGGAGGCGGCACTGAAGCTTTCTTT. This sequence encodes CASSLGHRGGGTEAFF.

The chain employs TRBV7-3 and TRBJ2-7, with 7 bases aligning to TRBD2. Per germline, CDR1 SGHTA and CDR2 FQGTGA. The CDR3 has 15 amino acids. V lost 2 bases to trimming and J lost 6 bases; unmatched junction nucleotides: 10. The CDR3 DNA sequence: TGTGCCAGCAGCTTACTCGGGGGAGGGCCAGGCGAGCAGTACTTC. Its translation: CASSLLGGGPGEQYF.

The rearrangement links TRBV7-3 to TRBJ2-7, with 7 bases matching TRBD2. Germline lookup yields CDR1 SGHTA and CDR2 FQGTGA. J lost 2 bases, V lost 2 bases, and 6 bases had no gene match. This CDR3 is 15 amino acids long. The CDR3 loop reads CASSLGRGGAYEQYF. The DNA of the CDR3 is TGTGCCAGCAGCTTAGGGCGGGGAGGGGCCTACGAGCAGTACTTC.

V usage is TRBV5-1 and J usage is TRBJ2-3; 8 bases fit TRBD2. CDR3 size: 16 residues. V shed 3 bases, J shed 2 bases, and the junction held 8 bases outside the gene matches. CDR1 and CDR2 from the germline V gene are SGHRS and YFSETQ. The CDR3 loop is CASSWGERGTTDTQYF. Written as DNA, the CDR3 is TGCGCCAGCAGCTGGGGGGAGCGGGGGACCACAGATACGCAGTATTTT.

The chain is built from TRBV5-4 and TRBJ2-1; D is tentatively TRBD1 or TRBD2 (6 bases each). Germline V gene lookup returns CDR1 SGHNT and CDR2 YYREEE (reference sequence). The CDR3 has 14 amino acids. V dropped 6 bases and J dropped 0 bases, with 10 bases sitting between them. CDR3 nucleotide sequence: TGTGCCAGCATCGGGGGCCCCTCCTACAATGAGCAGTTCTTC. Its translation: CASIGGPSYNEQFF.

This clone appeared a single time. The V call is TRBV7-9, the J call TRBJ2-3; TRBD1 or TRBD2 may be the D gene (6 bases each). Germline V gene sequence: CDR1 SEHNR, CDR2 FQNEAQ (reference sequence). Trimming left V 6 bases short and J 4 bases short, with 14 bases between. This CDR3 is 14 amino acids long. CDR3 bases: TGTGCCAGCAGTTTCGGAGGGACACCAGATACGCAGTATTTT. It encodes CASSFGGTPDTQYF.

This chain uses TRBV6-2 or TRBV6-3 with TRBJ2-4, with TRBD1 identical over 10 bases. This CDR3 comprises 15 residues. J lost 4 bases, V lost 4 bases, and 4 bases had no gene match. Germline V gene lookup returns CDR1 MNHEY and CDR2 SVGEGT. The CDR3 sequence: CASSLLGQGKNIQYF. CDR3 in DNA: TGTGCCAGCAGTTTGCTGGGACAGGGGAAAAACATTCAGTACTTC.